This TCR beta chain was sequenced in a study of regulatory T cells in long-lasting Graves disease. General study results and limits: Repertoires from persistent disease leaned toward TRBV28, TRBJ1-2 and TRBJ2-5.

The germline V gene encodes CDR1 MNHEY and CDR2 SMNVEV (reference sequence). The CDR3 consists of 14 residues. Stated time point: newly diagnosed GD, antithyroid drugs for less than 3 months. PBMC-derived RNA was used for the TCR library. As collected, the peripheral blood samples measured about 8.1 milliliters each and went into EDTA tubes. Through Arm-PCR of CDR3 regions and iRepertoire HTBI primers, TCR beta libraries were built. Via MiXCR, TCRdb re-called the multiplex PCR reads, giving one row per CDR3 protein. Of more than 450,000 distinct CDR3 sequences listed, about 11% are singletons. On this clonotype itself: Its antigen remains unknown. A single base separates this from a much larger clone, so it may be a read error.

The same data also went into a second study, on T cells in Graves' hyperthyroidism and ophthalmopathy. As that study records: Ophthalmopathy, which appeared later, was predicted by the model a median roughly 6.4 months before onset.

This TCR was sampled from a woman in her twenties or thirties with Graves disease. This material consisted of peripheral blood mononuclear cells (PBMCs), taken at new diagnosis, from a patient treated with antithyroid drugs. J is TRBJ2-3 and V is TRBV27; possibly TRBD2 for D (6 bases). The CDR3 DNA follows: TGTGCCAGCAGTGCCGGGGACTCCCCCTACGAGCAGTGCTTC. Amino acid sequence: CASSAGDSPYEQCF.